This TCR beta chain was sequenced in a study of Graves' ophthalmopathy and Graves' hyperthyroidism. Study conclusions and caveats: Ophthalmopathy progression cases were predicted by the model with 70% to 71% sensitivity and roughly 72% specificity. Discrimination between ophthalmopathy and stable hyperthyroidism by a 13-signature model showed 87.88% sensitivity and 75% to 84% specificity. Blood samples also showed most expanded thyroid clonotypes exceeding 0.001 frequency.

The CDR3 consists of 15 residues. Unmatched junction bases numbered 16, after V lost 4 bases and J lost 10 bases. CDR1 SQVTM and CDR2 ANQGSEA come from the germline V gene. Comment on this clonotype: Its specificity is not known.

CDR3 regions of TCR beta were amplified from RNA transcripts. The workflow started with a first-round RT-PCR run with HTBI primers and then moved on to a second-round multiplex PCR. Each CDR3 protein gets one entry after TCRdb re-called the multiplex PCR reads with MiXCR. This sample has around 520,000 distinct CDR3 sequences, with less than 40% found just once. None of the included patients had other autoimmune diseases, uncontrolled infections, pregnancy or lactation, as these led to exclusion. The receptor was derived from an adult man with Graves' hyperthyroidism. The chain joins TRBV29-1 to TRBJ1-1, with 9 bases fitting TRBD1. Material: peripheral blood or thyroid tissue (not recorded which). The CDR3 coding sequence is TGCAGCGTTGTCGGGGGACAGGGATCCTCTAAAGCAGCTTTCTTT. Translated, it gives CSVVGGQGSSKAAFF.